The clone carrying this T cell receptor beta chain was detected a few times. As yet, its antigen is unknown. The source of the sample is a study of beta chain features in type 1 diabetes. Notes on the study in general: TCRB repertoires of naive, central memory and Treg cells appeared more similar among patients than among healthy donors. All four CD4+ subsets of Type 1 diabetes patients contained TCRB CDR3s that were moderately but significantly shorter. Cells carrying high TCR expression could end up over-represented when cDNA is sequenced.

Expressed TCRB transcripts were sequenced because the isolated RNA had all been reverse transcribed beforehand. Measured with immunoSEQ multiplex PCR; TCRdb has only the in-frame clones, and not every one. This repertoire shows around 160,000 clones, around 8.6% found once; its top ten account for around 0.5%. Germline CDR1 reads LGHNA; CDR2 reads YSLEER. The V gene lost 0 bases and the J gene lost 5 bases, with 12 bases spanning the gap. The CDR3 sequence is 15 residues long. A heparinised blood draw that averaged about 120 mL was obtained once from each donor. A sort by CD45RO/CCR7/CD25/CD127/CD95/CD27 yielded CD4+ naive, central memory, regulatory and stem cell-like memory cells.

This TCR was recovered from a woman aged 18 to 35 with type 1 diabetes. The source material was central memory CD4+ T cells from blood. This chain links TRBV4-3 with TRBJ2-3; tentative D call: TRBD1 (5 bases). The chain's CDR3 is CASSQDAWGQDTQYF. The CDR3 DNA follows: TGCGCCAGCAGCCAAGATGCATGGGGCCAAGATACGCAGTATTTT.